Listed here is a single T cell receptor (beta chain). Its antigen is unknown. The data are from a study of OX40 agonist ivuxolimab in advanced cancers. Study summary: Ivuxolimab, which is an agonistic anti-OX40 (CD134) antibody, was administered to the patients. Eligibility admitted prior anti-PD-1, anti-PD-L1 or anti-CTLA-4 therapy; about 39% had some.

Overall study findings and caveats: Certain nonresponders likewise exhibited a low normalized T-cell clonal expansion.

Germline assignment: CDR1 WSHSY and CDR2 SAAADI. V lost 6 bases, J lost 5 bases, and 12 bases stayed unmatched. The CDR3 is 16 amino acids. TCRdb's copy holds only in-frame clones and misses some; the assay was immunoSEQ multiplex PCR. Of around 93,000 clones listed, approximately 87% are singletons. This clonotype originated in an adult with an advanced solid tumor such as melanoma, head and neck, liver or kidney cancer. Material: CD4+ or CD8+ T cells sorted from blood, obtained in a trial of the OX40 agonist ivuxolimab. The rearrangement uses TRBV10-2 and TRBJ2-5, with TRBD2 identical over 10 bases. For the CDR3, the DNA is TGCGCCAGCAGGACAATAGCGGGGGGAACCGCGGAGACCCAGTACTTC. Translated: CASRTIAGGTAETQYF.